The 16 T cell receptor beta chains given below trace back to one sample, sequenced in a study of control samples from healthy donors and cancer patients. Produced via immunoSEQ multiplex PCR; TCRdb's table is partial and in-frame only. The table includes some 130,000 clones, approximately 90% detected once. Sequences were obtained from blood. Receptors were obtained from a woman aged 25 to 39 in good health.

The chain uses TRBV5-1 and TRBJ2-2; tentative D call: TRBD1 (6 bases). Germline V gives CDR1 SGHRS, CDR2 YFSETQ. V was clipped by 1 base and J by 4 bases, with 14 bases between them. The CDR3 runs 16 residues. Here the CDR3 reads CASSLLTGTSTGELFF. The DNA for the CDR3 is TGCGCCAGCAGCTTGCTCACGGGGACAAGCACCGGGGAGCTGTTTTTT.

The rearrangement links TRBV7-8 to TRBJ1-6; D is unclear. The germline gives CDR1 SGHVS, CDR2 FQNEAQ. There are 14 residues in the CDR3. Between the trimmed V and J ends, which lost 4 bases and 5 bases, there was a span of 9 bases. The chain's CDR3 is CASSSTGNNSPLHF. The CDR3 DNA follows: TGTGCCAGCAGCTCGACGGGAAATAATTCACCCCTCCACTTT.

V and J are TRBV11-3 and TRBJ1-1; D gene unclear. CDR3 length: 14 residues. Trimming left V 5 bases short and J 1 base short, with 11 bases between. CDR1 and CDR2 from the germline V gene are SGHNT and YENEEA. The CDR3 DNA follows: TGTGCCAGCAGCCTATCGGAAAAGAACACTGAAGCTTTCTTT. Translated, it gives CASSLSEKNTEAFF.

This sequence joins TRBV7-9 and TRBJ2-5; TRBD2 matches at 7 bases. Germline V CDR1 and CDR2: SEHNR, FQNEAQ (reference sequence). V dropped 4 bases and J dropped 5; count of bases not matched to a gene: 10. The CDR3 is 15 amino acids. The CDR3 here is CASSYPSGLRETQYF. In DNA, the CDR3 is TGTGCCAGCAGCTACCCTAGCGGCTTGAGGGAGACCCAGTACTTC.

The chain employs TRBV6-1 and TRBJ2-7; the match to TRBD2 covers 9 bases. The trim removed 0 bases at V and 3 bases at J, leaving 9 bases unmatched. CDR1 MNHNS and CDR2 SASEGT come from the germline V gene. This CDR3 has 17 residues. CDR3 sequence (DNA): TGTGCCAGCAGTGAAGCATGGGATAGCGGGAGCGGCTACGAGCAGTACTTC. Its protein is CASSEAWDSGSGYEQYF.

The V and J genes are TRBV30 and TRBJ2-7, with D possibly being TRBD1 or TRBD2 (5 bases each). Germline V gives CDR1 GTSNPN, CDR2 SVGIG (reference sequence). V lost 2 bases and J lost 5, with 10 bases in between. The CDR3 spans 12 residues. The CDR3: CAWSNRDHEQYF. The CDR3 region has the DNA TGTGCCTGGAGTAACCGGGACCACGAGCAGTACTTC.

This clone occurred once. The genes are TRBV19 and TRBJ1-1, with a possible D match to TRBD1 (5 bases). This CDR3 has 15 amino acids. Germline CDR1 and CDR2: LNHDA and SQIVND (reference sequence). V shed 3 bases and J shed 0 bases, with 11 bases lying between them. In DNA form, the CDR3 reads TGTGCCAGTAGTATCAATGGGGGGATGAACACTGAAGCTTTCTTT. It translates to CASSINGGMNTEAFF.

The rearrangement uses TRBV7-6 and TRBJ2-1; D not resolved. Germline V gives CDR1 SGHVS, CDR2 FNYEAQ. This CDR3 is built from 12 residues. Deletions cut 1 base from V and 8 bases from J, with 6 bases between. For the CDR3, the DNA is TGTGCCAGCAGCTTAGTCGGTGATGAGCAGTTCTTC. Translated, it gives CASSLVGDEQFF.

V gene TRBV7-2 combines with J gene TRBJ1-3; D gene uncertain. This CDR3 is built from 14 residues. The V gene lost 4 bases and the J gene lost 4 bases, with 11 bases spanning the gap. Germline CDR1 reads SGHTA; CDR2 reads FQGNSA. CDR3 loop: CASSSSPDGNTIYF. CDR3 nucleotides: TGTGCCAGCAGCTCCAGCCCAGACGGAAACACCATATATTTT.

CDR3 protein: CAGTGDTGELFF. CDR3 nucleotides: TGTGCCGGGACAGGGGACACCGGGGAGCTGTTTTTT. The V and J genes are TRBV7-2 and TRBJ2-2; 10 nucleotides match TRBD1. The junction had 0 bases not matched to a gene; V was cut back by 11 bases and J by 3 bases. From germline, CDR1 is SGHTA and CDR2 FQGNSA. This CDR3 has 12 residues.

The chain carries TRBV12-3 or TRBV12-4 and TRBJ2-3; D uncertain. The CDR3 has 13 amino acids. Trimming shortened V by 3 bases and J by 5 bases, and 9 bases separated the two germline ends. Here the CDR3 reads CASSFGWQDTQYF. DNA for the CDR3: TGTGCCAGCAGTTTCGGCTGGCAAGATACGCAGTATTTT.

This clone is a singleton in its sample. The chain employs TRBV2 and TRBJ2-7; TRBD2 aligns across 10 bases. The CDR3 contains 14 residues. Germline assignment: CDR1 SNHLY and CDR2 FYNNEI. V lost 6 bases to trimming and J lost 4 bases; unmatched junction nucleotides: 6. CDR3 in DNA: TGTGCCAGCAGATCCGGGACTAGCGAGTACGAGCAGTACTTC. Protein product: CASRSGTSEYEQYF.

The chain is built from TRBV6-5 and TRBJ2-1; 11 bases fit TRBD2. CDR1 is MNHEY and CDR2 is SVGAGI in the germline V gene. V shed 11 bases, J shed 5 bases, and the junction held 5 bases outside the gene matches. CDR3 length: 13 amino acids. The chain's CDR3 is CAAGTSGHNEQFF. Here the CDR3 DNA reads TGTGCCGCCGGGACTAGCGGTCACAATGAGCAGTTCTTC.

The chain uses TRBV11-2 and TRBJ1-1; D remains ambiguous. Germline CDR1 is SGHAT and CDR2 is FQNNGV. There are 13 residues in the CDR3. The V and J ends lost 2 bases and 0 bases respectively, with 4 bases between them. In nucleotides, the CDR3 is TGTGCCAGCAGCTTATTCATGAACACTGAAGCTTTCTTT. Protein product: CASSLFMNTEAFF.

The sample holds a few counts of this clone. The chain couples TRBV7-2 to TRBJ2-6, with TRBD1 as a possible D gene (5 bases). The CDR3 contains 18 residues. Trimming took 3 bases from V and 0 from J, leaving 15 bases between them. The germline V gene has CDR1 SGHTA and CDR2 FQGNSA. Here the CDR3 reads CASSLTRIGASGANVLTF. CDR3 sequence (DNA): TGTGCCAGCAGCTTGACGCGTATAGGGGCCTCTGGGGCCAACGTCCTGACTTTC.

This clone was detected once. The V and J genes are TRBV10-1 and TRBJ2-7, with no clear D. The CDR3 loop spans 13 amino acids. V dropped 6 bases and J dropped 3 bases, with 12 bases sitting between them. Germline CDR1 and CDR2: WNHNN and SYGVQD (reference sequence). CDR3 region: CASSPPFRYEQYF. The CDR3, as DNA: TGCGCCAGCAGCCCCCCATTCCGCTACGAGCAGTACTTC.